These 15 T cell receptor beta chains originate from one sample sequenced in a study of shared clonotypes between healthy human individuals. Generated by immunoSEQ multiplex PCR, the TCRdb table keeps only in-frame clones and is missing some. The repertoire has roughly 2.5 million clones, more than 90% of them found once; the top ten carry over 0.12%. Material for sequencing was naive CD4+ T cells sorted from blood. As for subset: CD45RA+ positively selected. All receptors derive from a man aged 18 to 29 in good health.

The CDR3 sequence: CASSEGTGPGEQFF. For the CDR3, the DNA is TGTGCCAGCTCTGAGGGGACAGGGCCCGGTGAGCAGTTCTTC. The gene calls are TRBV6-1 and TRBJ2-1, with TRBD1 matching 9 bases. The CDR3 totals 14 residues. J gave up 9 bases and V 8 bases, and 11 bases lay outside the gene matches. Per the germline V gene, CDR1 is MNHNS and CDR2 is SASEGT.

This clone was detected only a few times. The chain carries TRBV18 and TRBJ2-5, with D unresolved. V lost 4 bases, J lost 1 base, and 7 bases lay in between. The length of the CDR3 is 13 residues. In germline, CDR1 is KGHSH, CDR2 LQKENI. The CDR3 loop reads CASSRAVQETQYF. The CDR3 DNA reads as TGTGCCAGCTCACGGGCGGTCCAAGAGACCCAGTACTTC.

The chain has TRBV30 and TRBJ2-7; tentatively, D is TRBD1 (6 bases). Germline loops: CDR1 GTSNPN, CDR2 SVGIG (reference sequence). The CDR3 covers 15 residues. V was cut by 1 base and J by 5 bases, with 18 bases left in between. CDR3 protein: CAWSALSRGRDEQYF. The CDR3 region has the DNA TGTGCCTGGAGTGCCTTAAGCAGGGGCCGGGACGAGCAGTACTTC.

Turning to this clone: A junction boundary mismatches the germline segment, possibly from a read error. The J gene is TRBJ1-3, the V gene TRBV6-1; no reliable D call. CDR1 and CDR2 from the germline V gene are MNHNS and SASEGT. There are 13 residues in the CDR3. The CDR3 bases are TGTGCCATCAGTGACCAGTCGGGAAACACCATATATTTT. Translation gives CAISDQSGNTIYF.

The chain has TRBV11-2 and TRBJ1-1; TRBD1 might be the D (6 bases). Germline loops: CDR1 SGHAT, CDR2 FQNNGV. This CDR3 region has 13 residues. The ends were cut back, 5 bases at V and 4 bases at J, with 11 bases in the middle. CDR3 residues: CASSGGRPTEAFF. CDR3 nucleotides: TGTGCCAGCAGCGGGGGGCGGCCCACTGAAGCTTTCTTT.

The chain carries TRBV9 and TRBJ2-7, with D perhaps TRBD1 or TRBD2 (6 bases each). The germline V gene has CDR1 SGDLS and CDR2 YYNGEE. The V gene lost 0 bases and the J gene lost 3 bases, with 13 bases spanning the gap. The CDR3 spans 15 residues. The CDR3 reads CASSVGRGLLYEQYF. The DNA of the CDR3 is TGTGCCAGCAGCGTAGGGAGGGGGTTGCTCTACGAGCAGTACTTC.

The CDR3 DNA sequence: TGTGCCAGTAGTATGTGGGGAGGGAGCGCCACTGAAGCTTTCTTT. Its translation is CASSMWGGSATEAFF. This sequence joins TRBV19 and TRBJ1-1; D not resolved. V shed 3 bases and J shed 4 bases, with 15 bases lying between them. Looked up from germline, CDR1 is LNHDA and CDR2 is SQIVND (reference sequence). CDR3 size: 15 residues.

The chain recombines TRBV5-1 with TRBJ1-5; D might be TRBD1 (6 bases). The CDR3 has 18 amino acids. Trimming removed 0 bases at V and 0 bases at J, with 16 bases between. Germline values: CDR1 SGHRS, CDR2 YFSETQ. The CDR3 coding sequence is TGCGCCAGCAGCTTGGCGGGACATGGGAATTTTAGCAATCAGCCCCAGCATTTT. Protein product: CASSLAGHGNFSNQPQHF.

V and J are TRBV19 and TRBJ2-7; 9 bases are a match to TRBD1. The V gene's germline CDR1 is LNHDA and CDR2 SQIVND (reference sequence). The V segment lost 1 base and the J segment 3 bases; nucleotides outside the gene matches: 7. The CDR3 consists of 16 residues. CDR3 nucleotide sequence: TGTGCCAGTAGTATAGCGGCCGGGACAGGGATCTACGAGCAGTACTTC. Translation gives CASSIAAGTGIYEQYF.

The chain has TRBV6-5 and TRBJ1-3; no firm D call. V was pared by 6 bases and J by 0 bases, with 12 bases between. Germline loops: CDR1 MNHEY, CDR2 SVGAGI. The CDR3 totals 15 residues. The CDR3 DNA sequence: TGTGCCAGCAGAACCGGCGGTAGCTCTGGAAACACCATATATTTT. It codes for CASRTGGSSGNTIYF.

The chain links TRBV7-9 to TRBJ1-1, with TRBD1 matching over 8 bases. V gave up 5 bases and J gave up 4 bases; unmatched junction bases: 15. CDR3 length: 17 amino acids. The germline V gene has CDR1 SEHNR and CDR2 FQNEAQ (reference sequence). CDR3 coding DNA: TGTGCCAGCAGCACGAAACCTAGGACAGGGAAGATCACTGAAGCTTTCTTT. The encoded protein is CASSTKPRTGKITEAFF.

The J gene is TRBJ2-5, the V gene TRBV6-1, with 10 nucleotides matching TRBD2. The DNA end is more similar to TRBJ2-7, so the J call may be wrong. Germline values: CDR1 MNHNS, CDR2 SASEGT. The CDR3 is made up of 14 amino acids. In DNA, the CDR3 is TGTGCCAGCAAGTGGGAACTAGCGGGGTACGAGCAGTACTTC. This translates into CASKWELAGYEQYF.

V and J are TRBV30 and TRBJ1-1; D is possibly TRBD1 (5 bases). CDR1 GTSNPN and CDR2 SVGIG come from the germline V gene (reference sequence). This CDR3 comprises 15 residues. The germline V and J ends were trimmed by 3 bases and 5 bases, with 19 bases remaining between them. CDR3 amino acids: CAWREGAGGGTEAFF. The CDR3 DNA reads as TGTGCCTGGAGGGAAGGGGCGGGCGGCGGAACTGAAGCTTTCTTT.

CDR3 in amino acids: CSVELRGPPYEQYF. For the CDR3, the DNA is TGCAGCGTTGAGCTACGGGGGCCTCCATACGAGCAGTACTTC. V gene TRBV29-1 combines with J gene TRBJ2-7; either TRBD1 or TRBD2 may fit D (6 bases each). This CDR3 comprises 14 residues. V was cut by 3 bases and J by 4 bases, with 16 bases left in between. CDR1 SQVTM and CDR2 ANQGSEA come from the germline V gene.

As concerns this clone: The sample has other DNA sequences that encode this CDR3 too. The J gene is TRBJ1-2, the V gene TRBV4-1; D is uncertain. The CDR3 sequence is 15 residues long. Germline V CDR1 and CDR2: MGHRA, YSYEKL. The V end was cut by 0 bases, the J end by 0 bases, with 8 bases between. In DNA, the CDR3 is TGCGCCAGCAGCCAAGACCTTACCCCTAACTATGGCTACACCTTC. It specifies CASSQDLTPNYGYTF.